The 13 T cell receptor beta chains below were found in one sample sequenced in a study of cytomegalovirus exposure and HLA in healthy donors. The PCR used 60 Vbeta and 13 Jbeta primers. Assay used: immunoSEQ multiplex PCR; TCRdb lists only in-frame clones, some missing. The sample has under 150,000 clones; roughly four fifths are singletons. The sample consisted of PBMCs. These receptors were taken from a woman younger than 35 in good health and CMV-seronegative.

V is TRBV27 and J is TRBJ1-2; 7 nucleotides line up with TRBD1. Germline-derived CDR1 and CDR2 are MNHEY and SMNVEV (reference sequence). V was pared by 3 bases and J by 7 bases, with 5 bases of the junction left unmatched. CDR3 size: 13 residues. In DNA, the CDR3 is TGTGCCAGCAGTTTTATAGGGGGCGGTGGCTACACCTTC. Residues: CASSFIGGGGYTF.

This clone was recorded a few times. V usage is TRBV10-3 and J usage is TRBJ2-3, with a weak D call TRBD2 (7 bases). Trimming cost V 5 bases and J 2 bases, with 11 bases left between them. The germline V gene has CDR1 ENHRY and CDR2 SYGVKD. CDR3 length equals 14 residues. As DNA, the CDR3 is TGTGCCATCAGTTCGGGGGGCCCCACAGATACGCAGTATTTT. Translation: CAISSGGPTDTQYF.

Note on this clone: At one boundary the junction diverges from the germline segment, which might be a read error. This rearrangement joins TRBV7-7 to TRBJ2-1, with TRBD1 matching over 9 bases. Germline values: CDR1 SSHAT, CDR2 FNYEAQ (reference sequence). The CDR3 sequence is 16 residues long. CDR3 nucleotide sequence: TGTGCTAGCAGCTTAGTACCGGGACAGGGACGTAACGAGCAGTTCTTC. Translated: CASSLVPGQGRNEQFF.

The chain combines TRBV29-1 with TRBJ2-7; 12 bases are a match to TRBD1. This CDR3 comprises 14 residues. Losses at the gene ends were 4 bases for V and 5 bases for J; bases not matched to a gene: 6. Germline V gene data show CDR1 as SQVTM and CDR2 as ANQGSEA. The CDR3 DNA reads as TGCAGCGTTGGGGGGGACAGGGGGCAAGACGAGCAGTACTTC. It is translated as CSVGGDRGQDEQYF.

This clone turned up a few times. The rearrangement joins TRBV2 to TRBJ2-1; D is ambiguous. The CDR3 spans 12 residues. V lost 1 base and J lost 11, with 9 bases in between. Looked up from germline, CDR1 is SNHLY and CDR2 is FYNNEI. The CDR3 DNA follows: TGTGCCAGCAGTGAAGTTACATTTCAGCAGTTCTTC. Protein product: CASSEVTFQQFF.

The J gene is TRBJ2-2, the V gene TRBV5-6; 7 positions agree with TRBD1. V was pared by 2 bases and J by 5 bases, with 9 bases of the junction left unmatched. Germline V lookup: CDR1 SGHDT, CDR2 YYEEEE. This CDR3 has 16 amino acids. The CDR3 nucleotides are TGTGCCAGCAGCTTTCGGGACAGTGGTGGAACCGGGGAGCTGTTTTTT. Translating gives CASSFRDSGGTGELFF.

This chain links TRBV13 with TRBJ2-4; possible D gene TRBD1, 5 bases. The CDR3 runs to 16 residues. The germline CDR1 and CDR2 sequences are PRHDT and FYEKMQ (reference sequence). The ends were cut back, 0 bases at V and 8 bases at J, with 17 bases in the middle. The CDR3 is CASSLGLRQGPDIQYF. DNA for the CDR3: TGTGCCAGCAGCTTAGGCCTGAGGCAGGGCCCGGACATTCAGTACTTC.

The chain carries TRBV19 and TRBJ1-5; TRBD1 is a possible D gene (5 bases). Trimming took 4 bases from V and 0 from J, leaving 10 bases between them. The CDR3 runs to 15 residues. Per the germline V gene, CDR1 is LNHDA and CDR2 is SQIVND (reference sequence). The CDR3 is CASSRGGYSNQPQHF. DNA of the CDR3: TGTGCCAGTAGTAGGGGGGGTTATAGCAATCAGCCCCAGCATTTT. Variable domain in full (rest from reference TRBV19 and TRBJ1-5): DGGITQSPKYLFRKEGQNVTLSCEQNLNHDAMYWYRQDPGQGLRLIYYSQIVNDFQKGDIAEGYSVSREKKESFPLTVTSAQKNPTAFYLCASSRGGYSNQPQHFGDGTRLSIL.

V gene TRBV30 combines with J gene TRBJ1-1, with D possibly matching TRBD1 (5 bases). This CDR3 is built from 13 residues. Germline CDR1 GTSNPN, CDR2 SVGIG (reference sequence). V dropped 0 bases and J dropped 8 bases, with 13 bases sitting between them. CDR3 bases: TGTGCCTGGAGTGTTCACGAAGCAGGGGAAGCTTTCTTT. It is translated as CAWSVHEAGEAFF.

The chain joins TRBV28 to TRBJ1-1, with D possibly TRBD1 on 5 matching bases. Germline CDR1 is MDHEN and CDR2 is SYDVKM. CDR3 length: 14 residues. The V end lost 7 bases, the J end lost 8 bases, and 20 bases lay between the germline ends. CDR3 sequence: CASTSPVGRLEAFF. The CDR3, as DNA: TGTGCCAGCACCTCCCCGGTGGGGCGATTGGAAGCTTTCTTT.

The rearrangement links TRBV6-1 to TRBJ1-6, with 8 bases fitting TRBD1. The V and J ends lost 3 bases and 5 bases, in that order; junction bases with no gene match: 3. Germline V gene lookup returns CDR1 MNHNS and CDR2 SASEGT. The CDR3 sequence is 15 residues long. CDR3: CASSEATGDNSPLHF. The CDR3 DNA is TGTGCCAGCAGTGAGGCGACAGGGGATAATTCACCCCTCCACTTT.

The chain has TRBV2 and TRBJ2-2, with 10 positions matching TRBD2. The CDR3 is made up of 15 amino acids. Germline V gene data show CDR1 as SNHLY and CDR2 as FYNNEI. V was clipped by 4 bases and J by 4 bases; unmatched bases: 3. In nucleotides, the CDR3 is TGTGCCAGCAGTGTCCTAGCGGGAGTCACCGGGGAGCTGTTTTTT. This gives the protein CASSVLAGVTGELFF.

This chain links TRBV6-1 with TRBJ2-3; D may be TRBD2 (6 bases). The CDR3 sequence is 14 residues long. V shed 6 bases and J shed 1 base, with 11 bases lying between them. The germline V gene has CDR1 MNHNS and CDR2 SASEGT. CDR3 sequence (DNA): TGTGCCAGCAGCTTGGAGCGGGGCACAGATACGCAGTATTTT. Residues: CASSLERGTDTQYF.